These T cell receptor beta chains were read from a single sample in a study of blood T cell repertoires in COVID-19. This table comes from immunoSEQ multiplex PCR, and its TCRdb copy is limited to in-frame clones, with some not included. The table has 270,000 or so clones, 90% seen once; the top ten hold 2.1%. The sample comprised peripheral blood. The receptors originated from a woman aged 60-70 years with COVID-19, enrolled during active disease. Both conserved end residues are part of each CDR3. The order of the fields is V gene, J gene, clone size, D gene, CDR3 protein, CDR3 DNA. D genes are given only for firm matches. The size field is filled for only some rows; it gives once, few, many or a size class.

>TRBV4-2|TRBJ2-1|-|-
CASSHRDLYSYNEQFF
TGTGCCAGCAGCCACCGGGACTTATACTCCTACAATGAGCAGTTCTTC
>TRBV24-1|TRBJ1-4|-|TRBD1
CATSDPTGKNNSANEKLFF
TGTGCCACCAGCGATCCGACAGGGAAAAATAACTCTGCTAATGAAAAACTGTTTTTT
>TRBV15|TRBJ1-5|-|TRBD1
CATSRDSTGGRIHSYQPQHF
TGTGCCACCAGCAGAGATTCCACAGGGGGCCGTATACACTCTTATCAGCCCCAGCATTTT
>TRBV6-1|TRBJ2-5|-|-
CASSEFREETQYF
TGTGCCAGCAGTGAATTTAGGGAGGAGACCCAGTACTTC
>TRBV7-2|TRBJ2-3|-|TRBD1
CASSKLQGALTDTQYF
TGTGCCAGCAGCAAGCTTCAGGGGGCCCTTACAGATACGCAGTATTTT
>TRBV7-9|TRBJ1-5|-|TRBD1
CASSQTGGLQPQHF
TGTGCCAGCAGTCAAACAGGGGGCCTTCAGCCCCAGCATTTT
>TRBV4-2|TRBJ1-2|-|TRBD1
CASSRGQGMDYGYTF
TGTGCCAGCAGTCGGGGACAGGGGATGGACTATGGCTACACCTTC
>TRBV5-4|TRBJ2-6|-|TRBD1
CASSTGQRLGISGANVLTF
TGTGCCAGCAGCACGGGACAGCGTCTGGGTATCTCTGGGGCCAACGTCCTGACTTTC
>TRBV19|TRBJ1-5|-|-
CASSALGQGDQPQHF
TGTGCCAGTAGTGCCCTGGGACAAGGCGATCAGCCCCAGCATTTT
>TRBV19|TRBJ2-3|-|-
CASSIGLVLTSTDTQYF
TGTGCCAGTAGTATAGGCTTAGTATTAACTAGCACAGATACGCAGTATTTT
>TRBV2|TRBJ2-7|-|TRBD2
CASSRLAGHYEQYF
TGTGCCAGCAGCAGACTAGCGGGGCACTACGAGCAGTACTTC
>TRBV4-1|TRBJ2-2|-|TRBD2
CASSQGLAGRDTGELFF
TGCGCCAGCAGCCAGGGACTAGCGGGGCGAGATACCGGGGAGCTGTTTTTT
>TRBV4-1|TRBJ2-2|-|TRBD2
CASRGTSGDTGELFF
TGCGCCAGCCGAGGGACTAGCGGGGATACCGGGGAGCTGTTTTTT
>TRBV19|TRBJ1-1|few|TRBD1
CASSTGTGGSTEAFF
TGTGCCAGTAGTACCGGGACAGGGGGGAGCACTGAAGCTTTCTTT
>TRBV18|TRBJ2-4|-|TRBD2
CASSPFSVTSGGENIQYF
TGTGCCAGCTCACCATTCAGCGTAACTAGCGGGGGCGAAAACATTCAGTACTTC
>TRBV2|TRBJ2-7|few|-
CASRWRVSYEQYF
TGTGCCAGCAGGTGGAGGGTCTCCTACGAGCAGTACTTC
>TRBV6-6|TRBJ1-5|-|-
CASSYWEIPQHF
TGTGCCAGCAGTTACTGGGAGATACCCCAGCATTTT
>TRBV5-6|TRBJ2-7|once|TRBD2
CASSQLAGGTYEQYF
TGTGCCAGCAGCCAACTAGCGGGGGGAACCTACGAGCAGTACTTC
>TRBV7-9|TRBJ1-2|-|-
CASSPSRGSGYTF
TGTGCCAGCAGCCCTTCCCGGGGAAGCGGCTACACCTTC
>TRBV7-9|TRBJ2-1|-|TRBD1
CASSTRQGAKDEQFF
TGTGCCAGCAGCACACGACAGGGGGCTAAGGATGAGCAGTTCTTC
>TRBV3-1/TRBV3-2|TRBJ2-7|-|TRBD1
CASSQVSGGATEQYF
TGTGCCAGCAGCCAAGTCTCAGGGGGCGCGACCGAGCAGTACTTC
>TRBV5-1|TRBJ2-5|once|TRBD2
CASSSQTSGGAGGSIKTQYF
TGCGCCAGCAGCTCCCAGACTAGCGGGGGGGCCGGTGGATCTATAAAGACCCAGTACTTC
>TRBV19|TRBJ1-2|once|-
CASSIVDPSGDLRGYTF
TGTGCCAGTAGTATAGTTGATCCCTCCGGGGATCTGAGGGGCTACACCTTC
>TRBV5-6|TRBJ2-5|few|-
CASTVGGGMETQYF
TGTGCCAGCACCGTAGGGGGGGGCATGGAGACCCAGTACTTC
>TRBV29-1|TRBJ1-5|-|-
CSVNSGDNQPQHF
TGCAGCGTCAACTCAGGGGACAATCAGCCCCAGCATTTT
>TRBV5-1|TRBJ2-7|-|TRBD1
CASTLRQTGESEQYF
TGCGCCAGCACCTTACGCCAGACAGGGGAGAGCGAGCAGTACTTC
>TRBV24-1|TRBJ1-5|-|-
CATSAGSNQPQHF
TGTGCCACCAGTGCGGGTAGCAATCAGCCCCAGCATTTT
>TRBV4-1|TRBJ1-1|few|TRBD1
CASSQEVGQAVDRAEAFF
TGCGCCAGCAGCCAAGAAGTTGGACAGGCCGTTGATCGGGCTGAAGCTTTCTTT
>TRBV4-1|TRBJ2-1|-|-
CASSQAGNSYNEQFF
TGCGCCAGCAGCCAAGCAGGGAACTCCTACAATGAGCAGTTCTTC